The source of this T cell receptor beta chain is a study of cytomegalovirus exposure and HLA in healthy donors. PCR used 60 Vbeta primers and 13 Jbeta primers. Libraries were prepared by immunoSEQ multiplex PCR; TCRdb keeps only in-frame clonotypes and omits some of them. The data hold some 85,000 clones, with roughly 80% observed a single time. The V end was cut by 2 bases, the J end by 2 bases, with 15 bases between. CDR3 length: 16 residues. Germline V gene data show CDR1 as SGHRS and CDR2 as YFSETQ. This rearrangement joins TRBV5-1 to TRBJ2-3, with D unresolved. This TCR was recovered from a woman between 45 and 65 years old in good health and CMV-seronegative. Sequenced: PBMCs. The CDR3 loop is CASSFAAAALTDTQYF. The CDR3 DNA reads TGCGCCAGCAGCTTCGCGGCGGCGGCCCTCACAGATACGCAGTATTTT.